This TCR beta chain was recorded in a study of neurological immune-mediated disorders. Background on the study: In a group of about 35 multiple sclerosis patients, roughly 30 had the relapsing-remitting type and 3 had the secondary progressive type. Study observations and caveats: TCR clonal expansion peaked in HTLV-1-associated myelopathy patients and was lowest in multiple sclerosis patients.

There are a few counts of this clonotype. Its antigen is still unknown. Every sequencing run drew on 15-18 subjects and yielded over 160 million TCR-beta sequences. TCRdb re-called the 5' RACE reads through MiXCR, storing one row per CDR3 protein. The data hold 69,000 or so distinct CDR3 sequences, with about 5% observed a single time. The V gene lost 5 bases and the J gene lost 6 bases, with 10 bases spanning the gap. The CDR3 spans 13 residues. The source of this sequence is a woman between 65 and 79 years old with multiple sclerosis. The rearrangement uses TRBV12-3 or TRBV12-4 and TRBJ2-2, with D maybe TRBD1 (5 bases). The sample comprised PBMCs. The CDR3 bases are TGTGCCAGCAGTGCCGTCAGGGCCGGGGAGCTGTTTTTT. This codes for CASSAVRAGELFF.